These T cell receptor beta chains were read from a single sample in a study of CD8 T cells in ankylosing spondylitis. TCRdb reanalysed the 5' RACE reads using MiXCR and keeps one entry per CDR3 protein. This sample carries approximately 300,000 distinct CDR3 sequences, 6.5% to 10% of them seen once, and the ten largest clones take approximately 14%. Sequenced sample: blood, either unsorted or a sorted T cell fraction (not recorded which). These receptors originate from a male donor with ankylosing spondylitis. Each CDR3 is given with its conserved first and last residue.

v_gene: TRBV18; j_gene: TRBJ2-2; len: 14; CDR3aa: CASSGLLYTGELFF
v_gene: TRBV27; j_gene: TRBJ1-1; len: 13; CDR3aa: CASSHGQGDEAFF
v_gene: TRBV5-6; j_gene: TRBJ2-7; len: 15; CDR3aa: CASSLATSAYYEQYF
v_gene: TRBV7-3; j_gene: TRBJ1-1; len: 15; CDR3aa: CASSLFPRLGTEAFF
v_gene: TRBV12-3/TRBV12-4; j_gene: TRBJ1-4; len: 15; CDR3aa: CASRLRDRRGEKLFF
v_gene: TRBV6-2/TRBV6-3; j_gene: TRBJ2-7; len: 15; CDR3aa: CASSSPRQGVYEQYF
v_gene: TRBV5-1; j_gene: TRBJ1-2; len: 13; CDR3aa: CASSLVEPYGYTF
v_gene: TRBV12-3/TRBV12-4; j_gene: TRBJ2-3; len: 13; CDR3aa: CASRPQGVDTQYF
v_gene: TRBV6-1; j_gene: TRBJ2-7; len: 15; CDR3aa: CASSERPWQPYEQYF
v_gene: TRBV5-1; j_gene: TRBJ2-5; len: 15; CDR3aa: CASSQGQAIGATQYF
v_gene: TRBV25-1; j_gene: TRBJ2-2; len: 15; CDR3aa: CASSKVRGITGELFF
v_gene: TRBV20-1; j_gene: TRBJ2-7; len: 13; CDR3aa: CSTRLADSYEQYF
v_gene: TRBV7-8; j_gene: TRBJ1-1; len: 14; CDR3aa: CASSLEGQGVGAFF
v_gene: TRBV11-2; j_gene: TRBJ2-1; len: 16; CDR3aa: CASSLRGSGVYNEQFF
v_gene: TRBV12-3/TRBV12-4; j_gene: TRBJ2-1; len: 14; CDR3aa: CASRLALDYNEQFF
v_gene: TRBV5-6; j_gene: TRBJ2-7; len: 15; CDR3aa: CASSRRDRGLWEQYF
v_gene: TRBV6-2/TRBV6-3; j_gene: TRBJ2-3; len: 15; CDR3aa: CASSYGGRSTDTQYF
v_gene: TRBV4-3; j_gene: TRBJ1-2; len: 13; CDR3aa: CASSQDPLYGYTF
v_gene: TRBV12-3/TRBV12-4; j_gene: TRBJ2-1; len: 18; CDR3aa: CASSTTSGRAGIANEQFF
v_gene: TRBV7-6; j_gene: TRBJ2-5; len: 15; CDR3aa: CASSPRTAETGTQYF
v_gene: TRBV20-1; j_gene: TRBJ1-1; len: 12; CDR3aa: CSARDQGSEAFF
v_gene: TRBV4-2; j_gene: TRBJ2-1; len: 14; CDR3aa: CASSQDGVYNEQFF
v_gene: TRBV29-1; j_gene: TRBJ1-3; len: 18; CDR3aa: CSVEDQGSGTYGGNTIYF
v_gene: TRBV6-2/TRBV6-3; j_gene: TRBJ2-1; len: 14; CDR3aa: CASSYRGHFYEQFF
v_gene: TRBV28; j_gene: TRBJ1-3; len: 17; CDR3aa: CASSLYRTGGTGNTIYF
v_gene: TRBV20-1; j_gene: TRBJ1-4; len: 13; CDR3aa: CSAGGSTNEKLFF
v_gene: TRBV18; j_gene: TRBJ2-7; len: 13; CDR3aa: CASSPDASYEQYF
v_gene: TRBV7-2; j_gene: TRBJ2-3; len: 16; CDR3aa: CASSFWTSGLTDTQYF
v_gene: TRBV4-2; j_gene: TRBJ2-1; len: 14; CDR3aa: CASSQVGQVNEQFF
v_gene: TRBV7-9; j_gene: TRBJ2-3; len: 15; CDR3aa: CASSLVKGYTDTQYF
v_gene: TRBV18; j_gene: TRBJ2-4; len: 15; CDR3aa: CASSPRSSDPPVQYF
v_gene: TRBV3-1; j_gene: TRBJ2-7; len: 16; CDR3aa: CASSQVWTESSYEQYF
v_gene: TRBV25-1; j_gene: TRBJ2-5; len: 14; CDR3aa: CASSDWASQETQYF
v_gene: TRBV4-2; j_gene: TRBJ2-3; len: 19; CDR3aa: CASSRGLGRTSGSTDTQYF
v_gene: TRBV7-8; j_gene: TRBJ2-1; len: 17; CDR3aa: CASSLGGRKYTYNEQFF
v_gene: TRBV5-1; j_gene: TRBJ2-7; len: 14; CDR3aa: CASSSSGRGYEQYF
v_gene: TRBV29-1; j_gene: TRBJ2-7; len: 13; CDR3aa: CSVSDILIYEQYF
v_gene: TRBV20-1; j_gene: TRBJ2-7; len: 12; CDR3aa: CSATAQPGLAHF
v_gene: TRBV5-1; j_gene: TRBJ2-7; len: 18; CDR3aa: CASSLLWGQTFPQGEQYF
v_gene: TRBV6-2/TRBV6-3; j_gene: TRBJ2-1; len: 13; CDR3aa: CATQISSYNEQFF
v_gene: TRBV29-1; j_gene: TRBJ2-4; len: 18; CDR3aa: CSVAGTSGRAVAKNIQYF
v_gene: TRBV14; j_gene: TRBJ2-1; len: 16; CDR3aa: CASSPVQRSSYNEQFF
v_gene: TRBV27; j_gene: TRBJ2-7; len: 20; CDR3aa: CASSSLLSGLAGGPSVEQYF
v_gene: TRBV7-2; j_gene: TRBJ2-5; len: 13; CDR3aa: CASSPLAVVTQYF
v_gene: TRBV29-1; j_gene: TRBJ2-1; len: 13; CDR3aa: CSARWGRFNEQFF
v_gene: TRBV19; j_gene: TRBJ1-1; len: 13; CDR3aa: CASTARANTEAFF
v_gene: TRBV5-1; j_gene: TRBJ1-1; len: 15; CDR3aa: CASSLRSDRGTEAFF
v_gene: TRBV20-1; j_gene: TRBJ1-1; len: 15; CDR3aa: CSAESGGRWNTEAFF
v_gene: TRBV28; j_gene: TRBJ2-1; len: 16; CDR3aa: CASSFRGLNSYNEQFF
v_gene: TRBV29-1; j_gene: TRBJ1-2; len: 14; CDR3aa: CSVEGYGANYGYTF
v_gene: TRBV7-2; j_gene: TRBJ1-5; len: 13; CDR3aa: CASSRPGSQPQHF
v_gene: TRBV7-8; j_gene: TRBJ2-5; len: 14; CDR3aa: CASSLNHLSETQYF
v_gene: TRBV29-1; j_gene: TRBJ1-2; len: 13; CDR3aa: CSVGDLTGYGYTF
v_gene: TRBV9; j_gene: TRBJ2-7; len: 14; CDR3aa: CASSVGGNPYEQYF
v_gene: TRBV7-2; j_gene: TRBJ2-7; len: 15; CDR3aa: CASSDPGQGANEQYF
v_gene: TRBV28; j_gene: TRBJ1-2; len: 10; CDR3aa: CASADYGYTF
v_gene: TRBV6-1; j_gene: TRBJ2-7; len: 15; CDR3aa: CASSKGAEVTYEQYF
v_gene: TRBV5-1; j_gene: TRBJ2-2; len: 14; CDR3aa: CASTGRRDTGELFF
v_gene: TRBV24-1; j_gene: TRBJ2-7; len: 14; CDR3aa: CATSGPGTGREQYF
v_gene: TRBV12-3/TRBV12-4; j_gene: TRBJ1-5; len: 14; CDR3aa: CASSFEGRGQPQHF